This T cell receptor (beta chain) is drawn from a study of cytomegalovirus exposure and HLA in healthy donors. Broader study findings: TCR beta sequences numbering 16,951 were associated with HLA alleles at 0.05 false discovery rate in a later analysis.

In its sample, this clone was seen a few times. The target antigen is unknown. Germline-derived CDR1 and CDR2 are SGHRS and YFSETQ. This CDR3 contains 14 residues. The ends were cut back, 2 bases at V and 0 bases at J, with 8 bases in the middle. The PCR contained 60 Vbeta and 13 Jbeta primers. Assay used: immunoSEQ multiplex PCR; TCRdb lists only in-frame clones, some missing. The sample consists of some 200,000 clones, around 62% of them appearing once. This receptor was identified in a middle-aged man in good health and CMV-seronegative. The specimen sequenced was PBMCs. The chain employs TRBV5-1 and TRBJ1-1, with D tentatively TRBD1 (5 bases). The CDR3 region is CASSFTGMNTEAFF. The CDR3 DNA follows: TGCGCCAGCAGCTTCACAGGAATGAACACTGAAGCTTTCTTT.